This is a list of T cell receptor beta chains from one sample in a study of PD-L1 blockade in urothelial cancer. Some clones are missing from TCRdb's copy, which holds only in-frame ones; the method was immunoSEQ multiplex PCR. The data contain about 110,000 clones, less than 95% of them singletons. This specimen was PBMCs, taken around atezolizumab (anti-PD-L1) treatment. Receptor source: a man in his 60s with urothelial cancer. Each CDR3 is given with its conserved first and last residue. Fields, in order: V gene, D gene, J gene, clone size, CDR3 DNA, CDR3 protein. D genes are given only for firm matches. Rows give clone size only sometimes, using once, few, many, or a class for an expanded clone.

>TRBV18|TRBD1|TRBJ1-2|once
TGTGCCAGCTCACAAGACAGGGTCAATGGCTACACCTTC
CASSQDRVNGYTF
>TRBV7-2|TRBD2|TRBJ2-3|-
TGTGCCAGCAGCTTAGCACCACTAGCGGGAGGGACAGATACGCAGTATTTT
CASSLAPLAGGTDTQYF
>TRBV18|TRBD1|TRBJ1-5|-
TGTGCCAGCTCACCAGGGAGACAGGGAATAAATCAGCCCCAGCATTTT
CASSPGRQGINQPQHF
>TRBV19|-|TRBJ1-5|-
TGTGCCAGCAAAGAGGCAGGCAATCAGCCCCAGCATTTT
CASKEAGNQPQHF
>TRBV6-1|TRBD1|TRBJ1-5|-
TGTGCCAGCAGTGCTGACAGGGTAGGTCAGCCCCAGCATTTT
CASSADRVGQPQHF
>TRBV14|-|TRBJ2-1|-
TGTGCCAGCAGTCCCCGGGGGTACTACAATGAGCAGTTCTTC
CASSPRGYYNEQFF
>TRBV21-1|-|TRBJ2-5|once
TGTGCCAGCAGCAAAGGGAGACAGGGGGCCGGGGAGACCCAGTACTTC
CASSKGRQGAGETQYF
>TRBV4-1|-|TRBJ2-6|once
TGCGCCAGCAGCCAGGCCCTAGCCTCTGGGGCCAACGTCCTGACTTTC
CASSQALASGANVLTF
>TRBV5-8|-|TRBJ1-5|once
TGTGCCAGCAGCTTGAGCCCACAGGTCAATCAGCCCCAGCATTTT
CASSLSPQVNQPQHF
>TRBV7-9|TRBD1|TRBJ1-3|-
TGTGCCAGCAGCCCCTTCGGCACAGGGGGCCCTGGAAACACCATATATTTT
CASSPFGTGGPGNTIYF